The 28 T cell receptor beta chains reported below all come from one sample, sequenced in a study of shared clonotypes between healthy human individuals. Sequenced by immunoSEQ multiplex PCR; TCRdb stores in-frame clones only, minus some. The table includes hundreds of thousands of clones, 55% to 85% detected once. Sequenced material: memory CD4+ T cells sorted from blood. Subset denoted: CD45RA-negative fraction. These receptors were taken from a woman aged 30 to 39 in good health.

The V call is TRBV19, the J call TRBJ1-1, with 9 nucleotides matching TRBD1. Germline loops: CDR1 LNHDA, CDR2 SQIVND (reference sequence). Trimming took 5 bases from V and 1 from J; bases not matched to a gene: 11. CDR3 length: 17 amino acids. The CDR3 loop is CASSRRDRVIGNTEAFF. Here the CDR3 DNA reads TGTGCCAGTAGTCGACGGGACAGGGTTATAGGGAACACTGAAGCTTTCTTT.

In this sample, this clone turned up a few times. The V call is TRBV5-6, the J call TRBJ2-7; 10 bases align to TRBD2. The length of the CDR3 is 16 residues. Trimming cost V 2 bases and J 9 bases; bases outside gene matches: 14. Germline lookup yields CDR1 SGHDT and CDR2 YYEEEE. The CDR3 DNA reads as TGTGCCAGCAGCTTCGCCGAATTTAGCGGGAGGACCGCGCAGTACTTC. Translation: CASSFAEFSGRTAQYF. The full variable domain, rest sourced from reference TRBV5-6 and TRBJ2-7, is DAGVTQSPTHLIKTRGQQVTLRCSPKSGHDTVSWYQQALGQGPQFIFQYYEEEERQRGNFPDRFSGHQFPNYSSELNVNALLLGDSALYLCASSFAEFSGRTAQYFGPGTRLTVT.

The chain links TRBV5-6 to TRBJ1-2; 7 bases line up with TRBD1. Germline V lookup: CDR1 SGHDT, CDR2 YYEEEE. J was trimmed by 0 bases and V by 4 bases; bases with no gene match: 6. This CDR3 has 15 amino acids. The CDR3 bases are TGTGCCAGCAGCCTCCCGGGACAGTCTAACTATGGCTACACCTTC. Its translation is CASSLPGQSNYGYTF.

This clone has just a few counts. V is TRBV21-1 and J is TRBJ1-5; TRBD1 is the table's D call, not checked against the DNA. TRBV21-1 is recorded as a pseudogene. CDR3 length: 19 residues. CDR3 DNA: TGTGCCAGCAGCAAAGGAGCCACCTACAGGGGGAATAGCAATCAGCCCCAGCATTTT. Amino acid sequence: CASSKGATYRGNSNQPQHF.

This clone has more than one count but fewer than ten. This chain links TRBV15 with TRBJ1-1; no reliable D call. The CDR3 consists of 13 residues. Germline CDR1 LNHNV, CDR2 YYDKDF (reference sequence). V was pared by 8 bases and J by 8 bases, with 18 bases between. This CDR3 is CATRASSGREAFF. The CDR3 DNA reads TGTGCCACCCGAGCGAGCAGTGGACGGGAAGCTTTCTTT.

This clone occurred a few times. The chain has TRBV27 and TRBJ2-7, with TRBD2 as a possible D gene (6 bases). CDR1 and CDR2 from the germline V gene are MNHEY and SMNVEV (reference sequence). V lost 3 bases and J 1 base, leaving 16 bases between the germline ends. The CDR3 sequence is 16 residues long. The CDR3 nucleotides are TGTGCCAGCAGTTTTACTAGATTAGCGGAGTCCTACGAGCAGTACTTC. Residues: CASSFTRLAESYEQYF.

This sequence joins TRBV6-5 and TRBJ1-2; TRBD1 aligns across 7 bases. Trimming removed 6 bases from V and 10 bases from J; junction bases left unmatched: 8. This CDR3 is 12 amino acids long. From germline, CDR1 is MNHEY and CDR2 SVGAGI. In DNA, the CDR3 is TGTGCCAGCAGGGGACAGCGAAAGGACTACACCTTC. This sequence encodes CASRGQRKDYTF.

This clone is a singleton in its sample. This rearrangement joins TRBV29-1 to TRBJ2-3, with no clear D. The germline V gene encodes CDR1 SQVTM and CDR2 ANQGSEA. The CDR3 sequence is 13 residues long. The V end lost 3 bases, the J end lost 1 base, and 8 bases lay between the germline ends. Here the CDR3 DNA reads TGCAGCGTTGAGGGAATGGGCACAGATACGCAGTATTTT. Residues: CSVEGMGTDTQYF.

This clone appeared many times. This sequence joins TRBV7-9 and TRBJ2-3; 9 nucleotides agree with TRBD1. Trimming removed 2 bases from V and 6 bases from J; junction bases left unmatched: 6. Germline CDR1 SEHNR, CDR2 FQNEAQ (reference sequence). The CDR3 covers 15 residues. The CDR3 nucleotides are TGTGCCAGCAGCTTATTGGGACAGGGTATGGATACGCAGTATTTT. It specifies CASSLLGQGMDTQYF.

The chain combines TRBV6-5 with TRBJ2-7; 7 bases are a match to TRBD1. Trimming removed 4 bases from V and 3 bases from J; junction bases left unmatched: 3. Germline loops: CDR1 MNHEY, CDR2 SVGAGI. The CDR3 spans 13 residues. The CDR3 loop reads CASSFRQGYEQYF. The CDR3 nucleotides are TGTGCCAGCAGTTTCCGACAGGGCTACGAGCAGTACTTC.

The chain joins TRBV27 to TRBJ2-3; D uncertain. From germline, CDR1 is MNHEY and CDR2 SMNVEV (reference sequence). V was trimmed by 3 bases and J by 0 bases, leaving 10 bases between them. The CDR3 totals 15 residues. The chain's CDR3 is CASSLYGVSTDTQYF. The CDR3 DNA reads TGTGCCAGCAGTTTGTACGGAGTTAGCACAGATACGCAGTATTTT.

V gene TRBV7-8 combines with J gene TRBJ2-5; TRBD2 aligns across 9 bases. The CDR3 is 17 amino acids. Germline V CDR1 and CDR2: SGHVS, FQNEAQ. J gave up 0 bases and V 1 base, and 6 bases lay outside the gene matches. DNA of the CDR3: TGTGCCAGCAGCTTAGGAGTGGCGGGAGGGTACCAAGAGACCCAGTACTTC. Its protein product is CASSLGVAGGYQETQYF.

The chain links TRBV10-3 to TRBJ2-2; no firm D call. Germline V gene lookup returns CDR1 ENHRY and CDR2 SYGVKD. V was shortened by 3 bases and J by 0 bases, with 11 bases between the two germline ends. The CDR3 has 16 amino acids. This chain's CDR3 is CAISEIGSSNTGELFF. The CDR3, as DNA: TGTGCCATCAGTGAAATCGGCAGCTCGAACACCGGGGAGCTGTTTTTT.

This clone showed up just a few times. Mismatch with germline at one junction end may stem from a read error. This sample also contains other DNA sequences that code for the same CDR3. The chain has TRBV20-1 and TRBJ1-4, with unresolved D. The CDR3 covers 10 residues. Germline CDR1 and CDR2: DFQATT and SNEGSKA (reference sequence). In DNA, the CDR3 is TGCAGTGTTAGACGAGAAAAACTGTTTTTT. Translating it yields CSVRREKLFF.

The genes are TRBV11-1 and TRBJ2-7; the D is unclear. Germline CDR1 reads SGHAT; CDR2 reads FQDESV (reference sequence). V lost 1 base and J 2 bases, leaving 12 bases between the germline ends. The CDR3 extends over 15 amino acids. The CDR3 is CASSLDFSPTYEQYF. Here the CDR3 DNA reads TGTGCCAGCAGCTTAGATTTTTCCCCTACCTACGAGCAGTACTTC.

V usage is TRBV19 and J usage is TRBJ2-1, with TRBD2 matching over 8 bases. The CDR3 contains 15 residues. Trimming at V came to 2 bases and at J to 9 bases, leaving 9 bases not matched to a gene. In germline, CDR1 is LNHDA, CDR2 SQIVND (reference sequence). The DNA for the CDR3 is TGTGCCAGTAGTATAATGGCGGGAGGAATGGGTGAGCAGTTCTTC. Residues: CASSIMAGGMGEQFF.

The J gene is TRBJ1-2, the V gene TRBV27; 7 bases align to TRBD1. In germline, CDR1 is MNHEY, CDR2 SMNVEV (reference sequence). This CDR3 comprises 14 residues. V was pared by 3 bases and J by 8 bases, with 9 bases of the junction left unmatched. This CDR3 is CASSFSDRSRGYTF. In DNA form, the CDR3 reads TGTGCCAGCAGTTTCTCGGACAGGAGTAGGGGCTACACCTTC.

V gene TRBV7-9 combines with J gene TRBJ2-2, with TRBD2 matching 10 bases. The CDR3 spans 14 residues. V lost 1 base, J lost 8 bases, and 1 base stayed unmatched. Germline loops: CDR1 SEHNR, CDR2 FQNEAQ (reference sequence). The CDR3 DNA reads TGTGCCAGCAGCTTAGGGACTAGCGGTGGGGAGCTGTTTTTT. Encoded protein: CASSLGTSGGELFF.

The chain couples TRBV4-1 to TRBJ2-3; 13 nucleotides agree with TRBD2. The CDR3 runs 18 residues. The germline CDR1 and CDR2 sequences are MGHRA and YSYEKL. Germline trimming cut 5 bases from V and 1 base from J; bases unmatched to any gene: 9. CDR3 in DNA: TGCGCCAGCAGCAAAGGGACTAGCGGGATCGGGGGCACAGATACGCAGTATTTT. Translation: CASSKGTSGIGGTDTQYF.

The chain carries TRBV7-9 and TRBJ2-1; maybe TRBD2 (5 bases). CDR1 is SEHNR and CDR2 is FQNEAQ in the germline V gene (reference sequence). The CDR3 has 15 residues. V lost 1 base, J lost 4 bases, and 11 bases lay in between. CDR3 coding DNA: TGTGCCAGCAGCTTAGTCCGCGGGCCTTACAATGAGCAGTTCTTC. This translates into CASSLVRGPYNEQFF.

The J gene is TRBJ2-7, the V gene TRBV28; D is perhaps TRBD1 or TRBD2 (5 bases each). V lost 6 bases and J lost 0, with 12 bases in between. There are 14 residues in the CDR3. Germline V gives CDR1 MDHEN, CDR2 SYDVKM. The CDR3 is CASSNRDGSYEQYF. The CDR3 DNA reads as TGTGCCAGCAGCAACCGGGACGGCTCCTACGAGCAGTACTTC.

This clone has only a few counts. The chain uses TRBV7-2 and TRBJ1-2; 9 bases agree with TRBD1. With V trimmed by 5 bases and J by 4 bases, 5 bases remained unmatched. The CDR3 is 14 residues long. Germline V gene sequence: CDR1 SGHTA, CDR2 FQGNSA. CDR3 bases: TGTGCCAGCAGCCCGGAGACAGGGGGCTATGGCTACACCTTC. Its translation: CASSPETGGYGYTF.

The chain links TRBV6-1 to TRBJ1-2, with 7 bases aligning to TRBD1. Germline trimming cut 8 bases from V and 5 bases from J; bases unmatched to any gene: 14. CDR1 is MNHNS and CDR2 is SASEGT in the germline V gene. This CDR3 has 15 residues. The CDR3 protein is CASGEPGQRFYGYTF. Here the CDR3 DNA reads TGTGCCAGCGGAGAGCCGGGACAGCGGTTTTATGGCTACACCTTC.

The sample holds one count of this clone. The rearrangement uses TRBV7-2 and TRBJ2-7; 9 nucleotides agree with TRBD1. Germline CDR1 is SGHTA and CDR2 is FQGNSA. The CDR3 is 14 amino acids. The junction had 5 bases not matched to a gene; V was cut back by 3 bases and J by 5 bases. CDR3 DNA: TGTGCCAGCAGCTTTGGACAGGGGAGGAACGAGCAGTACTTC. Its translation: CASSFGQGRNEQYF.

V is TRBV10-3 and J is TRBJ2-5; perhaps TRBD2 as D (6 bases). The CDR3 extends over 14 amino acids. Germline V lookup: CDR1 ENHRY, CDR2 SYGVKD. The V and J ends lost 4 bases and 1 base respectively, with 10 bases between them. CDR3 DNA: TGTGCCATCAGTGGGGAGACTAGCCAAGAGACCCAGTACTTC. Protein sequence: CAISGETSQETQYF.

The gene calls are TRBV19 and TRBJ2-7; D is unresolved. Looked up from germline, CDR1 is LNHDA and CDR2 is SQIVND (reference sequence). This CDR3 is built from 15 residues. Trimming stripped 3 bases from V and 3 bases from J, with 15 bases between. This CDR3 is CASSIGSALNYEQYF. The CDR3 DNA reads TGTGCCAGTAGTATCGGGTCAGCCCTAAACTACGAGCAGTACTTC.

V gene TRBV6-5 combines with J gene TRBJ1-2, with a weak D call TRBD1 (5 bases). The CDR3 is made up of 16 amino acids. With 0 bases removed from V and 4 bases from J, the gap between germline ends came to 15 bases. The germline V gene encodes CDR1 MNHEY and CDR2 SVGAGI. Here the CDR3 DNA reads TGTGCCAGCAGTTACTCGACGGCCCAGCAGGGCTATGGCTACACCTTC. Amino acids: CASSYSTAQQGYGYTF.

About this clone itself: Other DNA sequences in this sample translate to the same CDR3. The chain joins TRBV5-1 to TRBJ2-3; D is unresolved. Germline V gene data show CDR1 as SGHRS and CDR2 as YFSETQ. This CDR3 region has 12 residues. Trimming removed 0 bases from V and 6 bases from J, with 5 bases in between. The DNA of the CDR3 is TGCGCCAGCAGCTTGGAGGCTGATACGCAGTATTTT. It specifies CASSLEADTQYF. Based on the CDR3 plus reference TRBV5-1 and TRBJ2-3, the full variable domain is KAGVTQTPRYLIKTRGQQVTLSCSPISGHRSVSWYQQTPGQGLQFLFEYFSETQRNKGNFPGRFSGRQFSNSRSEMNVSTLELGDSALYLCASSLEADTQYFGPGTRLTVL.